This T cell receptor beta chain was identified in a study of a mutant IDH1 vaccine in newly diagnosed glioma. Turning to the study itself: The study gave patients eight vaccinations in weeks 1, 3, 5, 7, 11, 15, 19, 23. Vaccination was launched 4-6 weeks after radiotherapy alone, or with temozolomide cycles. Previous care, which was radiotherapy, temozolomide, or both, most often involved both.

The CDR3 is 11 amino acids. Germline loops: CDR1 DFQATT, CDR2 SNEGSKA (reference sequence). Comments on this clone: Antigen: not known.

Noted time point: week 23, last vaccination. Mutant IDH1 20-mer peptide, at 300 ug, made up each vaccine dose, with topical imiquimod. The data were produced by immunoSEQ multiplex PCR, yet TCRdb's version contains in-frame clones alone and is incomplete. The sample consists of tens of thousands of clones, roughly 79% of them appearing once. The source is a woman aged 40 to 50 with glioma. Some clones in this sample may be carry-over from other donors' samples. J is TRBJ2-5 and V is TRBV20-1, with a weak D call TRBD1 (6 bases). The sample consisted of PBMCs, taken from a glioma patient whose treatment included an IDH1 peptide vaccine. The DNA of the CDR3 is TGCAGCCAAGGGGGTCAAGAGACCCAGTACTTC. It specifies CSQGGQETQYF.